This T cell receptor (delta chain) came from a study of gamma-delta T cells after stem cell transplantation. TCRdb re-analyzed the RT-PCR reads via CATT. The table includes 2,500 or so delta-chain clones, 3% to 3.5% detected once. About this clone: Since a far larger clone is one base different, this is likely a read error.

This clonotype originated in a human donor. It is not recorded whose cells these are; they may come from a transplant donor. Specimen: gamma-delta T cells.

This chain's CDR3 is CACYTVGYDEGDPQGTDKLIF. Here the CDR3 DNA reads TGTGCCTGTTACACCGTCGGGTACGACGAGGGGGATCCCCAAGGGACCGATAAACTCATCTTT. The chain has TRDV2 and TRDJ1, with 7 nucleotides matching TRDD3. The length of the CDR3 is 21 residues. Germline V CDR1 and CDR2: GEAIGNYY, EKD.